The 32 T cell receptor beta chains presented below share a single source sample, sequenced in a study of blood T cell repertoires in COVID-19. Measured with immunoSEQ multiplex PCR; TCRdb has only the in-frame clones, and not every one. The profile covers under 140,000 clones, with roughly 82% appearing a single time and about 17% taken by the ten largest. Material for sequencing was peripheral blood. All receptors come from a woman aged 55-69 years with acute or convalescent COVID-19.

J is TRBJ2-1 and V is TRBV29-1; tentative D call: TRBD2 (5 bases). CDR3 length: 13 amino acids. V lost 6 bases and J 4 bases, leaving 13 bases between the germline ends. Germline V gene sequence: CDR1 SQVTM, CDR2 ANQGSEA. The chain's CDR3 is CSVKAGVYNEQFF. CDR3 nucleotide sequence: TGCAGCGTCAAGGCGGGCGTGTACAATGAGCAGTTCTTC.

This chain links TRBV6-5 with TRBJ2-2, with a tentative D call TRBD1 (5 bases). Trimming took 9 bases from V and 7 from J, leaving 12 bases between them. The CDR3 is 12 residues long. CDR1 and CDR2 from the germline V gene are MNHEY and SVGAGI. The CDR3 here is CASSPGFGELFF. CDR3 DNA sequence: TGTGCCAGTTCACCAGGGTTCGGGGAGCTGTTTTTT.

The CDR3 spells CASRPKRTSGEANTGELFF. CDR3 bases: TGTGCCAGCAGACCAAAACGGACTAGCGGGGAGGCGAACACCGGGGAGCTGTTTTTT. This chain joins TRBV11-3 and TRBJ2-2, with 12 bases aligning to TRBD2. Unmatched junction bases numbered 11, after V lost 6 bases and J lost 0 bases. Germline CDR1 SGHNT, CDR2 YENEEA. CDR3 length: 19 amino acids. Combining the CDR3 with reference TRBV11-3 and TRBJ2-2 gives the whole variable domain EAGVVQSPRYKIIEKKQPVAFWCNPISGHNTLYWYLQNLGQGPELLIRYENEEAVDDSQLPKDRFSAERLKGVDSTLKIQPAELGDSAVYLCASRPKRTSGEANTGELFFGEGSRLTVL.

This chain joins TRBV6-5 and TRBJ1-1; D unresolved. Germline assignment: CDR1 MNHEY and CDR2 SVGAGI. The V end lost 2 bases, the J end lost 0 bases, and 10 bases lay between the germline ends. The CDR3 spans 15 residues. The CDR3 sequence is CASSYMPQMNTEAFF. The DNA for the CDR3 is TGTGCCAGCAGTTACATGCCGCAGATGAACACTGAAGCTTTCTTT.

DNA for the CDR3: TGTGCCAGCAGCTTAGACGGGGATACGCAGTATTTT. This translates into CASSLDGDTQYF. The chain couples TRBV7-2 to TRBJ2-3; D remains unclear. CDR1 is SGHTA, CDR2 FQGNSA, per germline. The CDR3 has 12 amino acids. Trimming cost V 1 base and J 6 bases, with 5 bases left between them.

The chain links TRBV9 to TRBJ2-1, with 12 bases fitting TRBD2. This CDR3 is built from 15 residues. The V gene's germline CDR1 is SGDLS and CDR2 YYNGEE. The V and J ends lost 2 bases and 9 bases, in that order; junction bases with no gene match: 6. CDR3 protein: CASSVSSGGATEQFF. DNA of the CDR3: TGTGCCAGCAGCGTTTCTAGCGGGGGGGCCACTGAGCAGTTCTTC.

The chain uses TRBV13 and TRBJ2-3; possibly TRBD2 for D (6 bases). The V end was cut by 8 bases, the J end by 0 bases, with 21 bases between. The V gene's germline CDR1 is PRHDT and CDR2 FYEKMQ (reference sequence). The CDR3 has 17 residues. The CDR3 protein is CASEERAGNPSTDTQYF. The CDR3 bases are TGTGCCAGCGAGGAGCGAGCGGGCAACCCTAGCACAGATACGCAGTATTTT.

This clone has just a few counts. This rearrangement joins TRBV7-2 to TRBJ2-2; D not resolved. The ends were cut back, 4 bases at V and 3 bases at J, with 6 bases in the middle. This CDR3 comprises 13 residues. Germline V gene data show CDR1 as SGHTA and CDR2 as FQGNSA. The CDR3 region has the DNA TGTGCCAGCAGCTCAACAGACACCGGGGAGCTGTTTTTT. It codes for CASSSTDTGELFF.

The V call is TRBV15, the J call TRBJ1-4; weak D call: TRBD1 (6 bases). Germline CDR1 LNHNV, CDR2 YYDKDF (reference sequence). CDR3 length equals 15 residues. Trimming took 1 base from V and 4 from J, leaving 10 bases between them. The CDR3 loop reads CATSRVQGYNEKLFF. CDR3 sequence (DNA): TGTGCCACCAGCAGAGTACAGGGCTATAATGAAAAACTGTTTTTT.

The sample holds a few counts of this clone. The chain couples TRBV29-1 to TRBJ2-2; D call uncertain. The germline V gene has CDR1 SQVTM and CDR2 ANQGSEA. Trimming shortened V by 2 bases and J by 0 bases, and 10 bases separated the two germline ends. CDR3 length: 15 residues. CDR3 in DNA: TGCAGCGTTGAATTAGGCAGCGCGAACACCGGGGAGCTGTTTTTT. Amino acid sequence: CSVELGSANTGELFF.

This clone appeared once. This chain links TRBV11-2 with TRBJ1-1; tentatively, D is TRBD1 (6 bases). The germline gives CDR1 SGHAT, CDR2 FQNNGV. The V end lost 7 bases, the J end lost 7 bases, and 22 bases lay between the germline ends. The CDR3 covers 15 residues. CDR3 DNA: TGTGCCAGCACCTCGAACCGGGGGGCGAATGGTGAAGCTTTCTTT. It is translated as CASTSNRGANGEAFF. The full variable domain, rest sourced from reference TRBV11-2 and TRBJ1-1, is EAGVAQSPRYKIIEKRQSVAFWCNPISGHATLYWYQQILGQGPKLLIQFQNNGVVDDSQLPKDRFSAERLKGVDSTLKIQPAKLEDSAVYLCASTSNRGANGEAFFGQGTRLTVV.

This clone has a single count. The V gene is TRBV30, the J gene TRBJ2-7; TRBD1 aligns across 11 bases. CDR1 is GTSNPN and CDR2 is SVGIG in the germline V gene (reference sequence). With V trimmed by 4 bases and J by 0 bases, 5 bases remained unmatched. The CDR3 length is 15 residues. CDR3 protein: CAWMGQGVFSYEQYF. The CDR3 DNA follows: TGTGCCTGGATGGGACAGGGGGTTTTCTCCTACGAGCAGTACTTC.

The rearrangement joins TRBV19 to TRBJ2-1, with D maybe TRBD1 (6 bases). This CDR3 has 13 residues. V gave up 3 bases and J gave up 4 bases, with 7 bases separating them. Per the germline V gene, CDR1 is LNHDA and CDR2 is SQIVND (reference sequence). The CDR3 spells CASSITGYNEQFF. CDR3 nucleotides: TGTGCCAGTAGTATCACAGGGTACAATGAGCAGTTCTTC. Filled out from reference TRBV19 and TRBJ2-1, the complete variable domain reads DGGITQSPKYLFRKEGQNVTLSCEQNLNHDAMYWYRQDPGQGLRLIYYSQIVNDFQKGDIAEGYSVSREKKESFPLTVTSAQKNPTAFYLCASSITGYNEQFFGPGTRLTVL.

The chain couples TRBV3-1 (or the pseudogene TRBV3-2) to TRBJ2-2; 8 bases map to TRBD2. Germline CDR1 is LGHDT and CDR2 is YNNKEL (reference sequence). This CDR3 has 16 amino acids. Trimming at V came to 2 bases and at J to 4 bases, leaving 6 bases not matched to a gene. CDR3 coding DNA: TGTGCCAGCAGCCAAAGGCTAGCGGGTATCACCGGGGAGCTGTTTTTT. This gives the protein CASSQRLAGITGELFF.

A single count supports this clone. The rearrangement uses TRBV27 and TRBJ1-1; TRBD1 matches at 7 bases. The CDR3 is 17 residues long. V dropped 2 bases and J dropped 6; count of bases not matched to a gene: 15. Germline lookup yields CDR1 MNHEY and CDR2 SMNVEV (reference sequence). CDR3 protein: CASSLRPGQALRPEAFF. CDR3 coding DNA: TGTGCCAGCAGTTTAAGACCCGGACAGGCCCTTAGACCTGAAGCTTTCTTT.

The chain combines TRBV29-1 with TRBJ2-5; a possible D gene is TRBD1 (5 bases). The CDR3 runs 13 residues. The V end lost 7 bases, the J end lost 2 bases, and 14 bases lay between the germline ends. CDR1 SQVTM and CDR2 ANQGSEA come from the germline V gene. The CDR3 loop is CSASFQGQETQYF. CDR3 DNA sequence: TGCAGCGCCTCTTTCCAGGGTCAAGAGACCCAGTACTTC.

This sequence joins TRBV27 and TRBJ1-2; weak D call: TRBD1 (6 bases). From germline, CDR1 is MNHEY and CDR2 SMNVEV (reference sequence). V dropped 4 bases and J dropped 8 bases, with 26 bases sitting between them. This CDR3 contains 17 residues. CDR3 loop: CASSSPSITGYGSGYTF. The CDR3 DNA reads as TGTGCCAGCAGTTCCCCCTCGATCACAGGGTACGGGTCAGGCTACACCTTC.

The CDR3 sequence is CAWRRRGQPNTGELFF. The CDR3 DNA is TGTGCCTGGAGGCGAAGGGGACAGCCGAACACCGGGGAGCTGTTTTTT. The rearrangement uses TRBV30 and TRBJ2-2; 7 positions agree with TRBD1. The length of the CDR3 is 16 residues. Per germline, CDR1 GTSNPN and CDR2 SVGIG (reference sequence). V shed 3 bases, J shed 0 bases, and the junction held 7 bases outside the gene matches.

This chain connects TRBV4-1 to TRBJ2-1; 8 bases align to TRBD1. This CDR3 spans 16 amino acids. V lost 3 bases to trimming and J lost 5 bases; unmatched junction nucleotides: 9. Germline V gene data show CDR1 as MGHRA and CDR2 as YSYEKL. CDR3: CASSHSGTGLNNEQFF. The CDR3 nucleotides read TGCGCCAGCAGCCACTCCGGGACAGGCCTCAACAATGAGCAGTTCTTC.

The rearrangement joins TRBV9 to TRBJ2-3, with D hard to call. The V gene's germline CDR1 is SGDLS and CDR2 YYNGEE. The CDR3 covers 15 residues. Trimming took off 1 base at V and 1 base at J, with 10 bases between the two ends. Here the CDR3 DNA reads TGTGCCAGCAGCGTATTCCCCCTCGGCACAGATACGCAGTATTTT. Translated: CASSVFPLGTDTQYF.

CDR3 in DNA: TGTGCCAGCAGTCAGGACAGACCTAATCAGCCCCAGCATTTT. It translates to CASSQDRPNQPQHF. V and J are TRBV2 and TRBJ1-5, with D perhaps TRBD1 (6 bases). Germline-derived CDR1 and CDR2 are SNHLY and FYNNEI. V lost 5 bases, J lost 4 bases, and 12 bases lay in between. This CDR3 is built from 14 residues.

The chain is built from TRBV6-5 and TRBJ1-1; possibly TRBD1 for D (5 bases). This CDR3 is 14 amino acids long. V was trimmed by 8 bases and J by 1 base, leaving 14 bases between them. Germline loops: CDR1 MNHEY, CDR2 SVGAGI. The CDR3 loop reads CASRRDLGNTEAFF. The CDR3 bases are TGTGCCAGCCGCCGGGACTTGGGGAACACTGAAGCTTTCTTT.

This clone came up a few times. The V call is TRBV28, the J call TRBJ1-5, with D perhaps TRBD1 (5 bases). The CDR3 extends over 15 amino acids. Germline CDR1 is MDHEN and CDR2 is SYDVKM. V lost 7 bases and J 1 base, leaving 14 bases between the germline ends. CDR3 region: CASNPTEMSNQPQHF. Here the CDR3 DNA reads TGTGCCAGCAACCCGACAGAAATGAGCAATCAGCCCCAGCATTTT.

The chain recombines TRBV9 with TRBJ1-5; 7 bases match TRBD1. Unmatched junction bases numbered 8, after V lost 4 bases and J lost 4 bases. The CDR3 is 15 amino acids. CDR1 and CDR2 from the germline V gene are SGDLS and YYNGEE. CDR3 bases: TGTGCCAGCAGCCCCTCGGGACAGAATAATCAGCCCCAGCATTTT. Amino acids: CASSPSGQNNQPQHF. Using reference TRBV9 and TRBJ1-5 for the parts outside the CDR3, the full variable domain is DSGVTQTPKHLITATGQRVTLRCSPRSGDLSVYWYQQSLDQGLQFLIQYYNGEERAKGNILERFSAQQFPDLHSELNLSSLELGDSALYFCASSPSGQNNQPQHFGDGTRLSIL.

V is TRBV11-3 and J is TRBJ2-1; perhaps TRBD2 as D (5 bases). V was trimmed by 1 base and J by 10 bases, leaving 11 bases between them. The germline V gene encodes CDR1 SGHNT and CDR2 YENEEA. The CDR3 covers 13 residues. For the CDR3, the DNA is TGTGCCAGCAGCTTAGGGCTAGCAGCCGAGCAGTTCTTC. Protein sequence: CASSLGLAAEQFF. Full variable domain (remainder filled in from reference TRBV11-3 and TRBJ2-1): EAGVVQSPRYKIIEKKQPVAFWCNPISGHNTLYWYLQNLGQGPELLIRYENEEAVDDSQLPKDRFSAERLKGVDSTLKIQPAELGDSAVYLCASSLGLAAEQFFGPGTRLTVL.

CDR3 in amino acids: CASSFTGDGYTF. In DNA, the CDR3 is TGTGCCAGCAGTTTCACAGGGGATGGCTACACCTTC. The V call is TRBV12-3 or TRBV12-4, the J call TRBJ1-2, with 7 bases fitting TRBD1. V lost 3 bases to trimming and J lost 6 bases; unmatched junction nucleotides: 1. This CDR3 region has 12 residues.

The V gene is TRBV4-3, the J gene TRBJ2-5, with D possibly TRBD1 on 6 matching bases. V lost 2 bases to trimming and J lost 7 bases, with 8 bases between them. Germline V lookup: CDR1 LGHNA, CDR2 YSLEER. There are 12 residues in the CDR3. As DNA, the CDR3 is TGCGCCAGCAGCCAATTCAGGGGGACCCAGTACTTC. Translated, it gives CASSQFRGTQYF.

The V call is TRBV3-1 (or the pseudogene TRBV3-2), the J call TRBJ1-3; D is perhaps TRBD1 (6 bases). This CDR3 is built from 14 residues. Germline V gives CDR1 LGHDT, CDR2 YNNKEL (reference sequence). Trimming stripped 4 bases from V and 4 bases from J, with 11 bases between. The CDR3 here is CASSPFRGGNTIYF. In DNA, the CDR3 is TGTGCCAGCAGCCCATTCAGGGGAGGAAACACCATATATTTT.

The chain joins TRBV7-9 to TRBJ2-2, with D unresolved. Trimming shortened V by 8 bases and J by 3 bases, and 7 bases separated the two germline ends. The CDR3 extends over 12 amino acids. Germline-derived CDR1 and CDR2 are SEHNR and FQNEAQ (reference sequence). CDR3 in amino acids: CASPPDTGELFF. DNA of the CDR3: TGTGCCAGCCCCCCGGACACCGGGGAGCTGTTTTTT.

The CDR3 DNA reads as TGTGCCAGCAGCCAAGACCCAGGGGGCGGTCGCGGCTACACCTTC. Its protein product is CASSQDPGGGRGYTF. This chain links TRBV4-2 with TRBJ1-2; 8 bases line up with TRBD1. This CDR3 is 15 amino acids long. J gave up 8 bases and V 0 bases, and 8 bases lay outside the gene matches. Germline values: CDR1 LGHNA, CDR2 YNFKEQ.

The chain uses TRBV4-3 and TRBJ2-7; a possible D gene is TRBD2 (6 bases). The V end lost 2 bases, the J end lost 2 bases, and 10 bases lay between the germline ends. Germline CDR1 is LGHNA and CDR2 is YSLEER. This CDR3 contains 14 residues. CDR3 region: CASSQQEGPYEQYF. The CDR3 bases are TGCGCCAGCAGCCAACAGGAGGGACCCTACGAGCAGTACTTC.

This chain joins TRBV6-6 and TRBJ1-6; 10 bases fit TRBD1. J lost 9 bases, V lost 5 bases, and 7 bases had no gene match. The length of the CDR3 is 15 residues. CDR1 and CDR2 (germline): MNHNY, SVGAGI (reference sequence). Here the CDR3 reads CASSARGDRGSPLHF. In nucleotides, the CDR3 is TGTGCCAGCAGTGCCCGAGGGGACAGGGGTTCACCCCTCCACTTT.